A single sample is the source of the 24 T cell receptor beta chains below, sequenced in a study of CD4 T cells in relation to SARS-CoV-2 and coronaviruses. The method was immunoSEQ multiplex PCR; TCRdb's version includes in-frame clones alone and lacks a portion of them. The table has some 65,000 clones, over 70% seen once. The unexposed donors gave CD4+ T cells in about 2010-2019, prior to COVID-19. Specimen: memory CD4+ T cells from PBMCs. These TCRs come from a human donor in good health.

The rearrangement uses TRBV5-1 and TRBJ2-3; perhaps TRBD2 as D (5 bases). Germline lookup yields CDR1 SGHRS and CDR2 YFSETQ. The CDR3 extends over 15 amino acids. Trimming removed 0 bases from V and 3 bases from J, with 11 bases in between. The CDR3 region has the DNA TGCGCCAGCAGCTTGGGTCCGGGATCGACAGATACGCAGTATTTT. Its translation is CASSLGPGSTDTQYF. Complete variable domain (other parts from reference TRBV5-1 and TRBJ2-3): KAGVTQTPRYLIKTRGQQVTLSCSPISGHRSVSWYQQTPGQGLQFLFEYFSETQRNKGNFPGRFSGRQFSNSRSEMNVSTLELGDSALYLCASSLGPGSTDTQYFGPGTRLTVL.

This chain links TRBV29-1 with TRBJ1-4, with D hard to call. This CDR3 is built from 13 residues. Per germline, CDR1 SQVTM and CDR2 ANQGSEA. V was trimmed by 4 bases and J by 8 bases, leaving 14 bases between them. Written as DNA, the CDR3 is TGCAGCGTTGTTGGGTCATCAGACGAAAAACTGTTTTTT. Translated: CSVVGSSDEKLFF.

V usage is TRBV7-2 and J usage is TRBJ1-5; the match to TRBD1 covers 7 bases. Germline-derived CDR1 and CDR2 are SGHTA and FQGNSA. The V segment lost 1 base and the J segment 7 bases; nucleotides outside the gene matches: 13. This CDR3 has 17 residues. CDR3 residues: CASSLGGARGALQPQHF. CDR3 DNA: TGTGCCAGCAGCTTAGGTGGCGCCAGGGGGGCCCTACAGCCCCAGCATTTT.

The chain is built from TRBV5-6 and TRBJ2-7, with D possibly TRBD2 on 6 matching bases. The CDR3 is 15 residues long. V gave up 0 bases and J gave up 5 bases, with 15 bases separating them. CDR1 and CDR2 (germline): SGHDT, YYEEEE. CDR3 in DNA: TGTGCCAGCAGCTTGGTTGGGAGGTTAGAAAACGAGCAGTACTTC. This codes for CASSLVGRLENEQYF. Filled out from reference TRBV5-6 and TRBJ2-7, the complete variable domain reads DAGVTQSPTHLIKTRGQQVTLRCSPKSGHDTVSWYQQALGQGPQFIFQYYEEEERQRGNFPDRFSGHQFPNYSSELNVNALLLGDSALYLCASSLVGRLENEQYFGPGTRLTVT.

The chain carries TRBV5-1 and TRBJ1-6; D is perhaps TRBD1 (6 bases). Between the trimmed V and J ends, which lost 2 bases and 10 bases, there was a span of 16 bases. The CDR3 consists of 15 residues. The germline CDR1 and CDR2 sequences are SGHRS and YFSETQ. The CDR3 DNA reads TGCGCCAGCAGCTTTGCCGGGGGGCTGGGGTCACCCCTCCACTTT. Translated: CASSFAGGLGSPLHF.

This clone was seen a handful of times. The CDR3 nucleotides are TGTGCCAGTAGTATGGGACAGTATTTGAACACTGAAGCTTTCTTT. Protein product: CASSMGQYLNTEAFF. The J gene is TRBJ1-1, the V gene TRBV19; 7 bases agree with TRBD1. Germline V gene lookup returns CDR1 LNHDA and CDR2 SQIVND (reference sequence). J was trimmed by 0 bases and V by 3 bases; bases with no gene match: 4. The CDR3 length is 15 residues.

The chain is built from TRBV9 and TRBJ2-5, with D maybe TRBD2 (5 bases). V gave up 0 bases and J gave up 4 bases, with 13 bases separating them. Per the germline V gene, CDR1 is SGDLS and CDR2 is YYNGEE. The CDR3 loop spans 15 amino acids. The CDR3 is CASSVGGAISETQYF. As DNA, the CDR3 is TGTGCCAGCAGCGTAGGGGGAGCCATATCAGAGACCCAGTACTTC. The variable domain in full, completed from reference TRBV9 and TRBJ2-5, reads DSGVTQTPKHLITATGQRVTLRCSPRSGDLSVYWYQQSLDQGLQFLIQYYNGEERAKGNILERFSAQQFPDLHSELNLSSLELGDSALYFCASSVGGAISETQYFGPGTRLLVL.

This chain joins TRBV7-2 and TRBJ1-1; tentatively, D is TRBD1 (6 bases). The CDR3 spans 13 residues. Per germline, CDR1 SGHTA and CDR2 FQGNSA. V was clipped by 11 bases and J by 2 bases, with 15 bases between them. CDR3 nucleotides: TGTGCCGGTAGACAGGATCTTAACACTGAAGCTTTCTTT. Amino acids: CAGRQDLNTEAFF.

J is TRBJ1-1 and V is TRBV11-2; D unclear. This CDR3 comprises 16 residues. V was pared by 0 bases and J by 1 base, with 12 bases between. Germline CDR1 reads SGHAT; CDR2 reads FQNNGV. The CDR3 DNA sequence: TGTGCCAGCAGCTTAGACTTTGGGGTAAGGAACACTGAAGCTTTCTTT. As protein: CASSLDFGVRNTEAFF. Full variable domain (rest looked up from reference TRBV11-2 and TRBJ1-1): EAGVAQSPRYKIIEKRQSVAFWCNPISGHATLYWYQQILGQGPKLLIQFQNNGVVDDSQLPKDRFSAERLKGVDSTLKIQPAKLEDSAVYLCASSLDFGVRNTEAFFGQGTRLTVV.

The CDR3, as DNA: TGCGCCAGCAGTAAGGGACAGCGACCCGAAGAAGCTTTCTTT. It translates to CASSKGQRPEEAFF. This chain links TRBV10-2 with TRBJ1-1, with 7 bases lining up with TRBD1. From germline, CDR1 is WSHSY and CDR2 SAAADI. J gave up 8 bases and V 5 bases, and 11 bases lay outside the gene matches. The CDR3 runs 14 residues.

J is TRBJ2-1 and V is TRBV4-2, with 7 bases matching TRBD2. The germline V gene has CDR1 LGHNA and CDR2 YNFKEQ. The CDR3 is 18 residues long. V shed 0 bases, J shed 9 bases, and the junction held 17 bases outside the gene matches. The CDR3 region is CASSQDRGAGTISGEQFF. The CDR3 region has the DNA TGTGCCAGCAGCCAAGATAGGGGAGCGGGAACTATCTCCGGTGAGCAGTTCTTC.

V gene TRBV12-3 or TRBV12-4 combines with J gene TRBJ1-4; 8 bases fit TRBD1. The CDR3 runs 12 residues. The trim removed 6 bases at V and 11 bases at J, leaving 5 bases unmatched. The CDR3 is CASRLQGGKLFF. The CDR3 DNA reads TGTGCCAGCAGGTTACAGGGGGGGAAACTGTTTTTT.

The V and J genes are TRBV7-2 and TRBJ1-2; possible D gene TRBD1, 5 bases. Per the germline V gene, CDR1 is SGHTA and CDR2 is FQGNSA. V lost 5 bases, J lost 2 bases, and 15 bases lay in between. The CDR3 spans 15 residues. The CDR3 loop reads CASSLRVGVNYGYTF. The CDR3 DNA follows: TGTGCCAGCAGCCTACGAGTGGGGGTAAACTATGGCTACACCTTC.

The chain combines TRBV29-1 with TRBJ1-2; D ambiguous. Trimming removed 8 bases at V and 2 bases at J, with 9 bases between. The length of the CDR3 is 11 residues. From germline, CDR1 is SQVTM and CDR2 ANQGSEA. The CDR3 is CSFGSNYGYTF. CDR3 nucleotide sequence: TGCAGCTTCGGATCGAACTATGGCTACACCTTC.

The chain carries TRBV11-2 and TRBJ1-2; TRBD1 aligns across 7 bases. The V segment lost 3 bases and the J segment 3 bases; nucleotides outside the gene matches: 1. This CDR3 spans 13 amino acids. The germline CDR1 and CDR2 sequences are SGHAT and FQNNGV. The CDR3 here is CASSLGTDYGYTF. In DNA form, the CDR3 reads TGTGCCAGCAGCTTGGGGACAGACTATGGCTACACCTTC. Full variable domain (rest looked up from reference TRBV11-2 and TRBJ1-2): EAGVAQSPRYKIIEKRQSVAFWCNPISGHATLYWYQQILGQGPKLLIQFQNNGVVDDSQLPKDRFSAERLKGVDSTLKIQPAKLEDSAVYLCASSLGTDYGYTFGSGTRLTVV.

The chain employs TRBV3-1 (or the pseudogene TRBV3-2) and TRBJ2-3; D assignment may be TRBD1 or TRBD2 (5 bases each). Germline V CDR1 and CDR2: LGHDT, YNNKEL (reference sequence). Deletions cut 7 bases from V and 1 base from J, with 12 bases between. The CDR3 is 14 residues long. The CDR3 nucleotides read TGTGCCAGCACTTCTCGGGGCCGCACAGATACGCAGTATTTT. Amino acid sequence: CASTSRGRTDTQYF.

This chain uses TRBV7-9 with TRBJ2-7; 7 bases match TRBD1. Per germline, CDR1 SEHNR and CDR2 FQNEAQ (reference sequence). The J segment lost 0 bases and the V segment lost 5 bases, leaving 4 bases of the junction unmatched. This CDR3 contains 14 residues. CDR3 in DNA: TGTGCCAGCAGCATCCGGGACAGCTCCTACGAGCAGTACTTC. Translating gives CASSIRDSSYEQYF.

The V gene is TRBV9, the J gene TRBJ2-3, with 9 bases matching TRBD2. V was pared by 3 bases and J by 0 bases, with 2 bases of the junction left unmatched. The germline V gene has CDR1 SGDLS and CDR2 YYNGEE. The CDR3 loop spans 15 amino acids. The DNA for the CDR3 is TGTGCCAGCAGCGCGCTAGCGGGGAGCACAGATACGCAGTATTTT. Protein product: CASSALAGSTDTQYF.

This clone was detected only a few times. The chain recombines TRBV6-1 with TRBJ1-3; perhaps TRBD1 as D (5 bases). V was cut by 3 bases and J by 10 bases, with 7 bases left in between. The CDR3 runs to 11 residues. The V gene's germline CDR1 is MNHNS and CDR2 SASEGT. CDR3 amino acids: CASSERGTIYF. As DNA, the CDR3 is TGTGCCAGCAGTGAGAGGGGTACCATATATTTT.

The genes are TRBV5-1 and TRBJ1-1; 8 bases agree with TRBD1. Germline V gene lookup returns CDR1 SGHRS and CDR2 YFSETQ. J was trimmed by 6 bases and V by 4 bases; bases with no gene match: 11. This CDR3 comprises 15 residues. CDR3 loop: CASSAGQGTVAEAFF. CDR3 nucleotides: TGCGCCAGCAGCGCCGGACAGGGAACCGTGGCTGAAGCTTTCTTT.

This chain uses TRBV10-1 with TRBJ2-3; 8 nucleotides match TRBD2. Germline V CDR1 and CDR2: WNHNN, SYGVQD (reference sequence). V was pared by 4 bases and J by 1 base, with 1 base of the junction left unmatched. The CDR3 runs 14 residues. DNA of the CDR3: TGCGCCAGCAGTGCGGGAGGGGGCACAGATACGCAGTATTTT. This gives the protein CASSAGGGTDTQYF.

This chain connects TRBV3-1 (or the pseudogene TRBV3-2) to TRBJ2-5, with 8 positions matching TRBD1. Germline V gene sequence: CDR1 LGHDT, CDR2 YNNKEL (reference sequence). This CDR3 comprises 14 residues. V was clipped by 6 bases and J by 5 bases; unmatched bases: 8. CDR3 DNA: TGTGCCAGCAGTCGAAACCGGGACAGGGAGACCCAGTACTTC. This encodes CASSRNRDRETQYF.

V usage is TRBV5-1 and J usage is TRBJ1-1, with 9 bases aligning to TRBD1. The CDR3 has 14 amino acids. The germline CDR1 and CDR2 sequences are SGHRS and YFSETQ. Trimming at V came to 7 bases and at J to 4 bases, leaving 8 bases not matched to a gene. The CDR3 sequence is CASGRGTGFTEAFF. As DNA, the CDR3 is TGCGCCAGCGGAAGGGGGACAGGGTTCACTGAAGCTTTCTTT.

The gene calls are TRBV6-2 or TRBV6-3 and TRBJ2-1, with 12 bases fitting TRBD2. Per the germline V gene, CDR1 is MNHEY and CDR2 is SVGEGT. Trimming at V came to 6 bases and at J to 3 bases, leaving 6 bases not matched to a gene. CDR3 length: 16 residues. CDR3 residues: CASSPLAGGNYNEQFF. The CDR3, as DNA: TGTGCCAGCAGCCCACTAGCGGGGGGAAACTACAATGAGCAGTTCTTC.